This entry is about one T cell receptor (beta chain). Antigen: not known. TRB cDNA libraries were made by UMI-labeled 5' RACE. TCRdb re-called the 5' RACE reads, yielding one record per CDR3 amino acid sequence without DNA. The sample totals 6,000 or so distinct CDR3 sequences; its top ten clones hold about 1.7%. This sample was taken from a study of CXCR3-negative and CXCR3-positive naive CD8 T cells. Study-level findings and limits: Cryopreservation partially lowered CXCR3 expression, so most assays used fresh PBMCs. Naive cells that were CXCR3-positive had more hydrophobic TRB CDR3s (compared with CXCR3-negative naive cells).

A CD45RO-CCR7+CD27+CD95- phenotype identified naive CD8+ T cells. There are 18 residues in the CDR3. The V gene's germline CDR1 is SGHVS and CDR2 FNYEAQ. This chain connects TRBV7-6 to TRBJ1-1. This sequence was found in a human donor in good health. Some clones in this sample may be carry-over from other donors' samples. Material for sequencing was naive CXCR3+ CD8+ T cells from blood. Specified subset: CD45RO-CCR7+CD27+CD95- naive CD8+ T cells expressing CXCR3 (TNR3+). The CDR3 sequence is CASSLAPSGSALNTEAFF.